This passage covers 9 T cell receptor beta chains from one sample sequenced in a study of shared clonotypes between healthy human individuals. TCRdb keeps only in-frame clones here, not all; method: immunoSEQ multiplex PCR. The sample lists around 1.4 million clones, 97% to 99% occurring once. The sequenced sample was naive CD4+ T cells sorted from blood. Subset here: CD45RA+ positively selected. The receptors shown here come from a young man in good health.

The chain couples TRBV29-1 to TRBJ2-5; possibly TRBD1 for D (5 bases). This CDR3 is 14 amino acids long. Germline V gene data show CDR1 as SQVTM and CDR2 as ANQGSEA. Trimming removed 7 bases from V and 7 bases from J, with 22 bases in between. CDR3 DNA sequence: TGCAGCGCCCTCGGTGGGCAGGGCTGGTTGACCCAGTACTTC. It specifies CSALGGQGWLTQYF.

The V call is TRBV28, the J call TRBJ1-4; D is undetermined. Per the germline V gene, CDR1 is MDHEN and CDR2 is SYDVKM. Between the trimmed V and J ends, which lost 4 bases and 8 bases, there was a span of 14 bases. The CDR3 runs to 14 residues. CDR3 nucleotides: TGTGCCAGCAGTTCGGCTCCGCTGGGGGAAAAACTGTTTTTT. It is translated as CASSSAPLGEKLFF.

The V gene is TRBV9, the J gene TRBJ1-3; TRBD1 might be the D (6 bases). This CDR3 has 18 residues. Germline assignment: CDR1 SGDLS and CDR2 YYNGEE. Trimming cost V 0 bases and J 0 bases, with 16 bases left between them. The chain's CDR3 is CASSVAPGQTSSGNTIYF. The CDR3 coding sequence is TGTGCCAGCAGCGTAGCCCCCGGACAGACGAGCTCTGGAAACACCATATATTTT.

The CDR3 DNA reads TGTGCCAGCAGCTTAGTAAATACCGACACTGAAGCTTTCTTT. This translates into CASSLVNTDTEAFF. V is TRBV7-2 and J is TRBJ1-1; D gene ambiguous. Germline CDR1 and CDR2: SGHTA and FQGNSA. This CDR3 has 14 amino acids. Deletions cut 1 base from V and 3 bases from J, with 9 bases between.

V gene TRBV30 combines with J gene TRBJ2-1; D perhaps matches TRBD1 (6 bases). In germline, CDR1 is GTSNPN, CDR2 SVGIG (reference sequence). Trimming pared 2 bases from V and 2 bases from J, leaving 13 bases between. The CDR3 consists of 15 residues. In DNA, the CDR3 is TGTGCCTGGAGTAGAAAACGGGACACCTACAATGAGCAGTTCTTC. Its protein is CAWSRKRDTYNEQFF.

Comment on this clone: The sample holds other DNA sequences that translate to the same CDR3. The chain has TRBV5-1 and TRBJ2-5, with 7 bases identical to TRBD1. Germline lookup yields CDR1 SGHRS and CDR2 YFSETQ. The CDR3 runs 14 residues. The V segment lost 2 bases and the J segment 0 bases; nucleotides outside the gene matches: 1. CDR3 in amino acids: CASSLGTDQETQYF. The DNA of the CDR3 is TGCGCCAGCAGCTTAGGGACAGACCAAGAGACCCAGTACTTC.

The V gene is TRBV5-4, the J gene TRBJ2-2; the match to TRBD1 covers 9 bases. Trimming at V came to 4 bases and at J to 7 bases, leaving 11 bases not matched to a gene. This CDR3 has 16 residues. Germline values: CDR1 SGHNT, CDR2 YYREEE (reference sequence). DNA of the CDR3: TGTGCCAGCAGCCGTCCTAGGACAGGGGTGGTCGGGGAGCTGTTTTTT. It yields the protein CASSRPRTGVVGELFF. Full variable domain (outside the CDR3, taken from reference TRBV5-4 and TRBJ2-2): ETGVTQSPTHLIKTRGQQVTLRCSSQSGHNTVSWYQQALGQGPQFIFQYYREEENGRGNFPPRFSGLQFPNYSSELNVNALELDDSALYLCASSRPRTGVVGELFFGEGSRLTVL.

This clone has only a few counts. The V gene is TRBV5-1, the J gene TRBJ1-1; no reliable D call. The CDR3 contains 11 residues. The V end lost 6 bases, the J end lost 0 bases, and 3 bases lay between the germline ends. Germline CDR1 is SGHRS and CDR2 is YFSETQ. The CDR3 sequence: CASKLNTEAFF. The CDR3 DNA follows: TGCGCCAGCAAGCTGAACACTGAAGCTTTCTTT.

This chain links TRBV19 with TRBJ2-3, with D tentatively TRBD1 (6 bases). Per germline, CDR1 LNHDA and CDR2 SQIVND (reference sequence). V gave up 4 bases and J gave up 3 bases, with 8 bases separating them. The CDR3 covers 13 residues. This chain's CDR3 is CASSTGQTDTQYF. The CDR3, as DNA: TGTGCCAGTAGTACCGGACAGACAGATACGCAGTATTTT. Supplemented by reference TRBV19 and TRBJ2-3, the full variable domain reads DGGITQSPKYLFRKEGQNVTLSCEQNLNHDAMYWYRQDPGQGLRLIYYSQIVNDFQKGDIAEGYSVSREKKESFPLTVTSAQKNPTAFYLCASSTGQTDTQYFGPGTRLTVL.